A single sample gave rise to the 10 T cell receptor beta chains below, sequenced in a study of blood T cells in healthy people across ages. The second PCR ran roughly 6 to 12 cycles with a sample-barcoded 5' primer and J-beta primers. TCRdb ran MiXCR on the 5' RACE reads and lists one entry per CDR3 protein. The data show around 700,000 distinct CDR3 sequences, 25% seen once. These data were also reused for a study on T cells of mothers and their children.

Specimen: blood. The receptor set was obtained from a boy aged 10-17 years in good health.

The chain has TRBV6-2 or TRBV6-3 and TRBJ2-7; D is ambiguous. The J call may be in error: the DNA end matches TRBJ2-1 better. CDR3 length: 15 amino acids. The germline V gene has CDR1 MNHEY and CDR2 SVGEGT. CDR3 coding DNA: TGTGCCAGCAGTCCCGCCGGCCTTCTCAACGATGAGCAGTTCTTC. Translated, it gives CASSPAGLLNDEQFF.

This clonotype has a handful of counts. The chain carries TRBV20-1 and TRBJ2-2; maybe TRBD2 (7 bases). Germline assignment: CDR1 DFQATT and CDR2 SNEGSKA (reference sequence). Trimming shortened V by 6 bases and J by 3 bases, and 14 bases separated the two germline ends. The CDR3 loop spans 14 amino acids. CDR3 DNA: TGCAGTGCCCTAGGGGGGGGCGACACCGGGGAGCTGTTTTTT. Amino acids: CSALGGGDTGELFF.

The chain has TRBV28 and TRBJ2-1, with TRBD2 matching 9 bases. The CDR3 is 16 amino acids. Trimming took 4 bases from V and 2 from J; bases not matched to a gene: 6. CDR1 is MDHEN, CDR2 SYDVKM, per germline. The CDR3 is CASSSVAGVPYNEQFF. The DNA for the CDR3 is TGTGCCAGCAGTTCAGTAGCGGGAGTACCCTACAATGAGCAGTTCTTC.

The J gene is TRBJ2-7, the V gene TRBV3-1; D remains unclear. The CDR3 length is 13 residues. Germline CDR1 reads LGHDT; CDR2 reads YNNKEL (reference sequence). Trimming removed 0 bases at V and 3 bases at J, with 6 bases between. The CDR3 reads CASSQDINYEQYF. CDR3 coding DNA: TGTGCCAGCAGCCAAGACATTAACTACGAGCAGTACTTC.

This clonotype came up a few times. The V gene is TRBV20-1, the J gene TRBJ2-1, with 7 positions matching TRBD2. In germline, CDR1 is DFQATT, CDR2 SNEGSKA (reference sequence). The CDR3 covers 16 residues. V lost 1 base to trimming and J lost 0 bases; unmatched junction nucleotides: 6. CDR3: CSARVSRESSYNEQFF. CDR3 DNA sequence: TGCAGTGCTAGAGTGTCGCGGGAGAGCTCCTACAATGAGCAGTTCTTC.

This clonotype was picked up a small number of times. This rearrangement joins TRBV20-1 to TRBJ1-5; D not certain. The germline V gene has CDR1 DFQATT and CDR2 SNEGSKA (reference sequence). Trimming stripped 2 bases from V and 3 bases from J, with 8 bases between. The CDR3 length is 13 residues. The CDR3 coding sequence is TGCAGTGCTAGATTGCAGCTCAATCAGCCCCAGCATTTT. Protein product: CSARLQLNQPQHF.

This chain connects TRBV20-1 to TRBJ2-5, with 13 nucleotides matching TRBD2. The J call may not be correct, given that the DNA end is closer to TRBJ2-1. In germline, CDR1 is DFQATT, CDR2 SNEGSKA (reference sequence). The CDR3 is 16 residues long. The CDR3 nucleotides are TGCAGTGCTAGAGATCCGTGGACTAGCGGGAGCAATGAGCAGTTCTTC. Translation: CSARDPWTSGSNEQFF.

This clonotype was observed a few times. The gene calls are TRBV20-1 and TRBJ1-2, with no clear D. Looked up from germline, CDR1 is DFQATT and CDR2 is SNEGSKA (reference sequence). The V gene lost 1 base and the J gene lost 1 base, with 7 bases spanning the gap. This CDR3 spans 13 amino acids. The chain's CDR3 is CSARGVVNYGYTF. The CDR3 region has the DNA TGCAGTGCTAGAGGGGTGGTTAACTATGGCTACACCTTC.

This clonotype was counted a few times. This chain uses TRBV3-1 with TRBJ1-1; D not certain. V was trimmed by 4 bases and J by 4 bases, leaving 10 bases between them. This CDR3 has 13 amino acids. CDR1 is LGHDT and CDR2 is YNNKEL in the germline V gene (reference sequence). The CDR3 loop is CASSPGSSTEAFF. DNA for the CDR3: TGTGCCAGCAGCCCTGGATCGAGCACTGAAGCTTTCTTT.

This clonotype was seen more than once but under ten times. Compared with germline, one end of the junction differs, possibly owing to a read error. The chain carries TRBV29-1 and TRBJ2-7; D perhaps matches TRBD2 (5 bases). Germline-derived CDR1 and CDR2 are SQVTM and ANQGSEA. The CDR3 runs to 12 residues. This chain's CDR3 is CSVSEGSYEQHF. For the CDR3, the DNA is TGCAGCGTAAGTGAGGGCTCCTACGAGCAGCACTTC.